This is a list of T cell receptor beta chains from one sample in a study of cytomegalovirus exposure and HLA in healthy donors. Measured with immunoSEQ multiplex PCR; TCRdb has only the in-frame clones, and not every one. The table lists 270,000 or so clones, around nine tenths of them singletons. Sequencing was carried out using PBMCs. These receptors all stem from a girl aged 2 to 10 in good health and CMV-seronegative. Each CDR3 is given with its conserved first and last residue.

TRBV29-1 | CSVDREGTEAFF
TRBV5-4 | CASSLRGQVNNEQFF
TRBV4-1 | CASSQEGTGGVYGYTF
TRBV20-1 | CSASDGYTF
TRBV10-2 | CASSQVTGGIGSPLHF
TRBV27 | CASTLGGSGSPIYYEQYF
TRBV20-1 | CSARVAGYTF
TRBV28 | CASFDYGYTF
TRBV7-8 | CASSLTTNYGYTF
TRBV11-2 | CASSLAGTGGYEQYF
TRBV5-6 | CASSSGLAGAYNEQFF
TRBV7-6 | CASSLGGGQETQYF
TRBV4-1 | CASSPGTSPYEQYF
TRBV29-1 | CSVAGTNTEAFF
TRBV12-5 | CASGKDTNTGELFF
TRBV11-2 | CASSRTSGLNEQYF
TRBV19 | CASDQGRGSTEAFF
TRBV6-1 | CASSEDWKRGQPQHF
TRBV4-2 | CASSQGDRTGPGGYTF
TRBV28 | CASSRRGGGNEQFF
TRBV29-1 | CSVVAGAGGTEAFF
TRBV19 | CASSGGIRRSQPQHF
TRBV2 | CASSWKGAVNQPQHF
TRBV5-1 | CASTETFSGNTIYF
TRBV19 | CASNRAGQGWGHNQPQHF
TRBV27 | CASSVSGSGANVLTF
TRBV6-1 | CASSADRRLEAFF